The sequence of this T cell receptor beta chain was determined in a study of read filtering for tumor transcriptome and immune sequencing. The CDR3 has 14 amino acids. CDR1 is SQVTM, CDR2 ANQGSEA, per germline. Comments on this clonotype: Its target is unknown. The junction departs from the called germline gene at one end, perhaps through a read error.

Regarding the study as a whole: RNA-seq captured clonotypes less deeply and reliably than IR-seq. This fraction held mixed bone marrow immune cells after CD138-negative sorting. In IR-seq, single-read clonotypes were roughly 80% of clonotypes but around 3.2% of reads.

This library used approximately 390 ng RNA and molecular barcoded adaptors spanning alpha/delta and beta/gamma chains. TCRdb independently ran MiXCR on the reads; one entry per CDR3 protein. Here the sample spans more than 45,000 distinct CDR3 sequences, around 12% being singletons. The rearrangement joins TRBV29-1 to TRBJ2-6; D is perhaps TRBD1 or TRBD2 (5 bases each). The sample consisted of a population of CD138-negative cells sorted from bone marrow. This TCR was sampled from a donor at least 40 years old with multiple myeloma. This chain's CDR3 is CSVEAGAGANVQTF. The CDR3 nucleotides read TGCAGCGTTGAAGCCGGGGCTGGGGCCAACGTCCAGACTTTC.